This entry lists 24 T cell receptor beta chains sequenced from one sample in a study of shared clonotypes between healthy human individuals. Profiling relied on immunoSEQ multiplex PCR, and the TCRdb table lists in-frame clones only, not all of them. The table records approximately 2.5 million clones, just over 90% of them present only once. Specimen: naive CD4+ T cells sorted from blood. Described subset: CD45RA+ positively selected. The receptor source for this set is a man between 18 and 35 years old in good health.

J is TRBJ2-3 and V is TRBV18, with a possible D match to TRBD2 (6 bases). The CDR3 is made up of 14 amino acids. Germline assignment: CDR1 KGHSH and CDR2 LQKENI. Deletions cut 6 bases from V and 4 bases from J, with 14 bases between. The CDR3 spells CASSTGSAPDTQYF. CDR3 DNA sequence: TGTGCCAGCTCTACCGGGAGCGCCCCAGATACGCAGTATTTT.

The chain recombines TRBV5-6 with TRBJ2-1; 9 nucleotides align to TRBD1. The CDR3 loop spans 14 amino acids. With 3 bases clipped from V and 4 bases from J, the junction kept 2 bases outside the gene matches. CDR1 and CDR2 (germline): SGHDT, YYEEEE. This CDR3 reads CASSWTGVYNEQFF. In DNA form, the CDR3 reads TGTGCCAGCAGCTGGACAGGGGTATACAATGAGCAGTTCTTC.

This chain joins TRBV15 and TRBJ2-1, with a weak D call TRBD2 (7 bases). V dropped 2 bases and J dropped 9 bases, with 11 bases sitting between them. Germline values: CDR1 LNHNV, CDR2 YYDKDF (reference sequence). This CDR3 is built from 13 residues. The CDR3 loop is CATSRPGGREQFF. CDR3 sequence (DNA): TGTGCCACCAGCAGACCCGGGGGGCGTGAGCAGTTCTTC.

The J gene is TRBJ2-3, the V gene TRBV7-2; D unclear. Germline CDR1 reads SGHTA; CDR2 reads FQGNSA. V was clipped by 0 bases and J by 3 bases, with 10 bases between them. There are 15 residues in the CDR3. The CDR3 DNA sequence: TGTGCCAGCAGCTTAGCGCGGAGTGGGACAGATACGCAGTATTTT. The encoded protein is CASSLARSGTDTQYF.

The chain joins TRBV5-1 to TRBJ2-2; D gene uncertain. The germline V and J ends were trimmed by 4 bases and 1 base, with 8 bases remaining between them. The germline CDR1 and CDR2 sequences are SGHRS and YFSETQ. This CDR3 has 14 residues. The CDR3 sequence is CASSTQLNTGELFF. The CDR3 DNA follows: TGCGCCAGCAGCACCCAGCTGAACACCGGGGAGCTGTTTTTT.

This clone occurred once. This rearrangement joins TRBV5-1 to TRBJ1-3; D is unclear. Germline V gene sequence: CDR1 SGHRS, CDR2 YFSETQ. The CDR3 consists of 13 residues. V lost 5 bases and J lost 4, with 10 bases in between. The CDR3 is CASSYSQGNTIYF. CDR3 bases: TGCGCCAGCAGTTATTCACAGGGAAACACCATATATTTT. Complete variable domain (other parts from reference TRBV5-1 and TRBJ1-3): KAGVTQTPRYLIKTRGQQVTLSCSPISGHRSVSWYQQTPGQGLQFLFEYFSETQRNKGNFPGRFSGRQFSNSRSEMNVSTLELGDSALYLCASSYSQGNTIYFGEGSWLTVV.

V gene TRBV19 combines with J gene TRBJ2-2; D is ambiguous. Trimming took 5 bases from V and 0 from J, leaving 7 bases between them. The CDR3 has 14 residues. Germline-derived CDR1 and CDR2 are LNHDA and SQIVND (reference sequence). CDR3 nucleotides: TGTGCCAGTAGTCGTTCCGCGAACACCGGGGAGCTGTTTTTT. Translating it yields CASSRSANTGELFF.

A note on this clone: The sample has other DNA sequences that encode this CDR3 too. The rearrangement joins TRBV6-5 to TRBJ2-2, with TRBD1 matching 7 bases. V trimming: 6 bases; J trimming: 1 base; junction bases outside the gene matches: 2. The CDR3 runs 14 residues. Germline assignment: CDR1 MNHEY and CDR2 SVGAGI. CDR3 DNA sequence: TGTGCCAGCAGGTGGACAGGGAACACCGGGGAGCTGTTTTTT. This sequence encodes CASRWTGNTGELFF.

This rearrangement joins TRBV18 to TRBJ2-5; D is unresolved. Germline V CDR1 and CDR2: KGHSH, LQKENI. V shed 1 base and J shed 1 base, with 10 bases lying between them. The CDR3 length is 15 residues. In DNA form, the CDR3 reads TGTGCCAGCTCACCACTAGTAGACTTCCAAGAGACCCAGTACTTC. Encoded protein: CASSPLVDFQETQYF.

The rearrangement links TRBV4-1 to TRBJ2-5, with TRBD2 matching over 8 bases. This CDR3 is 16 amino acids long. Germline trimming cut 2 bases from V and 5 bases from J; bases unmatched to any gene: 10. Per germline, CDR1 MGHRA and CDR2 YSYEKL. The CDR3 coding sequence is TGCGCCAGCAGCCAAAGCCCCGGGACTAGGTCGGAGACCCAGTACTTC. Translation gives CASSQSPGTRSETQYF.

The chain carries TRBV9 and TRBJ2-2; D remains unclear. V was cut by 2 bases and J by 7 bases, with 9 bases left in between. The CDR3 contains 13 residues. Germline CDR1 is SGDLS and CDR2 is YYNGEE. CDR3 sequence (DNA): TGTGCCAGCAGCGTCTCCGGCGGCGGGGAGCTGTTTTTT. Its protein product is CASSVSGGGELFF.

The chain recombines TRBV5-6 with TRBJ2-7; 7 positions match TRBD2. Unmatched junction bases numbered 9, after V lost 9 bases and J lost 0 bases. Germline V gene sequence: CDR1 SGHDT, CDR2 YYEEEE. This CDR3 comprises 14 residues. As DNA, the CDR3 is TGTGCCACCCGGGGGAGCGGGGTCTCCTACGAGCAGTACTTC. It encodes CATRGSGVSYEQYF. The full variable domain, rest sourced from reference TRBV5-6 and TRBJ2-7, is DAGVTQSPTHLIKTRGQQVTLRCSPKSGHDTVSWYQQALGQGPQFIFQYYEEEERQRGNFPDRFSGHQFPNYSSELNVNALLLGDSALYLCATRGSGVSYEQYFGPGTRLTVT.

The J gene is TRBJ2-1, the V gene TRBV9; 9 nucleotides agree with TRBD2. The CDR3 is 16 amino acids. CDR1 and CDR2 (germline): SGDLS, YYNGEE. The V and J ends lost 0 bases and 7 bases, in that order; junction bases with no gene match: 8. CDR3 nucleotide sequence: TGTGCCAGCAGCGTAGGGCTAGCGGGAATCGAGAATGAGCAGTTCTTC. Translation: CASSVGLAGIENEQFF.

The chain employs TRBV7-2 and TRBJ2-7, with 10 bases aligning to TRBD2. The trim removed 1 base at V and 1 base at J, leaving 7 bases unmatched. This CDR3 comprises 17 residues. CDR1 is SGHTA and CDR2 is FQGNSA in the germline V gene. CDR3: CASSLVGVAGGSYEQYF. The CDR3 nucleotides are TGTGCCAGCAGCTTAGTAGGGGTAGCGGGGGGTTCCTACGAGCAGTACTTC.

Comments on this clone: The sample contains more than one DNA sequence encoding this CDR3. The chain combines TRBV18 with TRBJ2-5; weak D call: TRBD1 (6 bases). CDR3 length: 14 residues. Trimming shortened V by 3 bases and J by 5 bases, and 13 bases separated the two germline ends. CDR1 is KGHSH and CDR2 is LQKENI in the germline V gene. The CDR3 nucleotides are TGTGCCAGCTCACCCCCGGGTCAGGGGGAGACCCAGTACTTC. Its translation is CASSPPGQGETQYF.

The chain employs TRBV25-1 and TRBJ2-2, with TRBD1 identical over 8 bases. J gave up 6 bases and V 3 bases, and 12 bases lay outside the gene matches. There are 17 residues in the CDR3. Germline-derived CDR1 and CDR2 are MGHDK and SYGVNS. The CDR3 sequence: CASSEGGRGRRAGELFF. The CDR3 nucleotides are TGTGCCAGCAGTGAGGGTGGCAGGGGGCGCCGGGCCGGGGAGCTGTTTTTT.

CDR3 sequence: CSATNGGTDTQYF. CDR3 coding DNA: TGCAGCGCCACGAACGGAGGTACTGATACGCAGTATTTT. The chain employs TRBV29-1 and TRBJ2-3; a weak D match, TRBD2 (5 bases). V lost 7 bases and J 6 bases, leaving 17 bases between the germline ends. The CDR3 spans 13 residues. Germline values: CDR1 SQVTM, CDR2 ANQGSEA.

This sequence joins TRBV5-4 and TRBJ2-3; D not resolved. Germline V gene lookup returns CDR1 SGHNT and CDR2 YYREEE (reference sequence). The V and J ends lost 0 bases and 9 bases respectively, with 11 bases between them. The CDR3 sequence is 13 residues long. The CDR3 loop is CASSLAQRDTQYF. In DNA form, the CDR3 reads TGTGCCAGCAGCTTGGCCCAGAGAGACACGCAGTATTTT.

In this sample, this clone turned up a few times. This chain links TRBV6-5 with TRBJ1-6; D is unclear. This CDR3 comprises 11 residues. Germline V CDR1 and CDR2: MNHEY, SVGAGI. V was pared by 8 bases and J by 14 bases, with 13 bases between. This CDR3 reads CASGRDMTLHF. In nucleotides, the CDR3 is TGTGCCAGCGGTAGGGATATGACCCTCCACTTT.

Turning to this clone: Other DNA sequences in the sample encode the same CDR3. The chain's CDR3 is CASSRTSGRTDTQYF. CDR3 DNA: TGCGCCAGCAGTAGGACTAGCGGGAGAACAGATACGCAGTATTTT. The rearrangement joins TRBV10-2 to TRBJ2-3; 13 bases align to TRBD2. The germline V gene encodes CDR1 WSHSY and CDR2 SAAADI. Losses at the gene ends were 5 bases for V and 3 bases for J; bases not matched to a gene: 2. This CDR3 has 15 amino acids.

The chain couples TRBV6-1 to TRBJ1-3, with a tentative D call TRBD1 (5 bases). V lost 3 bases, J lost 0 bases, and 9 bases lay in between. CDR3 length: 15 residues. CDR1 and CDR2 from the germline V gene are MNHNS and SASEGT. CDR3 DNA sequence: TGTGCCAGCAGTGAGACAGCCTTCTCTGGAAACACCATATATTTT. Protein: CASSETAFSGNTIYF.

The count of this clone is one. The V gene is TRBV2, the J gene TRBJ2-7; no reliable D call. Germline V gene data show CDR1 as SNHLY and CDR2 as FYNNEI. The CDR3 runs 12 residues. Trimming took 4 bases from V and 12 from J, leaving 16 bases between them. For the CDR3, the DNA is TGTGCCAGCAGTGGGCGACCCGAGAGGTCGTACTTC. It codes for CASSGRPERSYF.

A single count supports this clone. The chain uses TRBV28 and TRBJ1-1, with 9 bases matching TRBD1. CDR1 and CDR2 (germline): MDHEN, SYDVKM. V was pared by 5 bases and J by 6 bases, with 7 bases of the junction left unmatched. There are 14 residues in the CDR3. CDR3 nucleotide sequence: TGTGCCAGCAGTCAACAGGGGGCTCGGGCTGAAGCTTTCTTT. Translation: CASSQQGARAEAFF.

The gene calls are TRBV10-3 and TRBJ1-1; D uncertain. The CDR3 extends over 14 amino acids. The germline V gene encodes CDR1 ENHRY and CDR2 SYGVKD. V lost 6 bases, J lost 1 base, and 12 bases lay in between. The CDR3 sequence: CAISPGPSNTEAFF. The CDR3 DNA is TGTGCCATCAGCCCAGGTCCGTCGAACACTGAAGCTTTCTTT.